This TCR beta chain is drawn from a study of CD8 T cells in ankylosing spondylitis. The CDR3 is 14 amino acids. Germline V gives CDR1 ENHRY, CDR2 SYGVKD. Trimming cost V 9 bases and J 1 base; bases outside gene matches: 4. Overall study results and limits: In ankylosing spondylitis blood, a motif of roughly eight highly homologous TCR beta variants appeared characteristic.

TCRdb reanalysed the 5' RACE reads using MiXCR and keeps one entry per CDR3 protein. The sample holds roughly 700,000 distinct CDR3 sequences, over 15% seen once. On this clonotype: Antigen unknown.

The chain recombines TRBV10-3 with TRBJ2-2, with 8 bases that match TRBD2. Sequenced input: blood, either unsorted or a sorted T cell fraction (not recorded which). The clonotype originates from a male donor with ankylosing spondylitis. The CDR3, as DNA: TGTGCCATTACTAGCGGAGGGAACACCGGGGAGCTGTTTTTT. Its translation is CAITSGGNTGELFF.